This T cell receptor beta chain was captured by sequencing in a study of cytomegalovirus exposure and HLA in healthy donors. Study-wide findings and caveats: Association of approximately 16,000 TCR beta sequences with HLA alleles was found at 0.05 false discovery rate in a later analysis. Cytomegalovirus-associated TCR beta chains were listed, numbering 150 to 200. What was likely a sequencing artifact was a cluster of highly shared sequence variants.

With 60 Vbeta and 13 Jbeta primers, the PCR was carried out. Profiled with immunoSEQ multiplex PCR; TCRdb holds only in-frame clones, not every one. The sample lists 150,000 to 200,000 clones, 70% to 80% occurring once. Only a few counts were recorded for this clone. The antigen remains undetermined. The germline gives CDR1 KGHSH, CDR2 LQKENI. Trimming took 2 bases from V and 9 from J; bases not matched to a gene: 3. The CDR3 covers 13 residues. V gene TRBV18 combines with J gene TRBJ2-1; 8 nucleotides align to TRBD1. This receptor was identified in a woman younger than 45 in good health and CMV-seropositive. The sequenced material came from PBMCs. CDR3 nucleotides: TGTGCCAGCTCACCAGGGCAGGGGGCTGAGCAGTTCTTC. Translating it yields CASSPGQGAEQFF.